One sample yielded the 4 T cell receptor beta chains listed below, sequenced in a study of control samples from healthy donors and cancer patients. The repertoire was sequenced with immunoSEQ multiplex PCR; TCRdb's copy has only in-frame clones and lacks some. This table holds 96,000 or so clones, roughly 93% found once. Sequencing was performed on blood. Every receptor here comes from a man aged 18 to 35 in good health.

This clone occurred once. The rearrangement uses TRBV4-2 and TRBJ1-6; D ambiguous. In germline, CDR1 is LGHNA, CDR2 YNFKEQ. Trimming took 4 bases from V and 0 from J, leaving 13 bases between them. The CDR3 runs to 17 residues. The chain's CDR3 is CASSPGRAVSYNSPLHF. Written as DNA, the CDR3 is TGTGCCAGCAGCCCCGGCCGGGCCGTCTCCTATAATTCACCCCTCCACTTT.

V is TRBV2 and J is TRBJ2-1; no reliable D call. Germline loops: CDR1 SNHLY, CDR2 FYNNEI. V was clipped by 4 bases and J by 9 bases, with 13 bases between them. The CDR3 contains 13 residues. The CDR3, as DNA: TGTGCCAGCAGTGGGCCCCCGACGGGTGAGCAGTTCTTC. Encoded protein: CASSGPPTGEQFF.

Written as DNA, the CDR3 is TGTGCCAGCTCCTTCGGAAGGGTCAACACTGAAGCTTTCTTT. It encodes CASSFGRVNTEAFF. This chain links TRBV18 with TRBJ1-1; D ambiguous. Trimming removed 6 bases from V and 2 bases from J, with 13 bases in between. The CDR3 runs to 14 residues. Germline lookup yields CDR1 KGHSH and CDR2 LQKENI.

The CDR3 loop is CASSSPNTDTQYF. The DNA for the CDR3 is TGTGCCAGCAGCTCTCCTAACACAGATACGCAGTATTTT. This chain connects TRBV3-1 (or the pseudogene TRBV3-2) to TRBJ2-3, with D uncertain. CDR1 is LGHDT and CDR2 is YNNKEL in the germline V gene (reference sequence). This CDR3 is 13 amino acids long. V was pared by 5 bases and J by 2 bases, with 8 bases between.